This T cell receptor beta chain was captured by sequencing in a study of T cell changes during pregnancy in multiple sclerosis. The table came from immunoSEQ multiplex PCR; TCRdb's copy has only in-frame clones and leaves some out. The profile shows about 76,000 clones, roughly 92% of them singletons. The CDR3 contains 15 residues. Germline-derived CDR1 and CDR2 are SGHTS and YDEGEE. V lost 4 bases, J lost 5 bases, and 10 bases stayed unmatched. The gene calls are TRBV5-8 and TRBJ1-1; 8 nucleotides align to TRBD1. The specimen comprised peripheral blood, sampled after pregnancy. This TCR came from a female donor in good health, enrolled as a control in a pregnancy study. This chain's CDR3 is CASSLGQGYITEAFF. DNA of the CDR3: TGTGCCAGCAGCCTAGGACAGGGTTATATTACTGAAGCTTTCTTT.